The 7 T cell receptor beta chains presented below share a single source sample, sequenced in a study of graft-versus-host responses after intestinal transplantation. The assay was immunoSEQ multiplex PCR, and TCRdb's table has in-frame clones only and misses some. The repertoire holds around 10,000 clones, 80% to 95% seen once, with 4.5% to 5.5% in the top ten. The material sequenced was PBMCs, taken almost 70 days after transplant. These receptors were taken from a human patient who received an intestinal transplant, so some T cells may come from the graft donor.

The chain employs TRBV4-1 and TRBJ2-1, with unresolved D. The CDR3 contains 12 residues. The germline CDR1 and CDR2 sequences are MGHRA and YSYEKL. V shed 1 base and J shed 6 bases, with 4 bases lying between them. The CDR3 DNA reads TGCGCCAGCAGCCAAGGGACCAATGAGCAGTTCTTC. It is translated as CASSQGTNEQFF.

This chain uses TRBV7-9 with TRBJ2-5, with TRBD2 matching over 8 bases. The trim removed 5 bases at V and 5 bases at J, leaving 16 bases unmatched. In germline, CDR1 is SEHNR, CDR2 FQNEAQ (reference sequence). CDR3 length: 17 residues. CDR3 coding DNA: TGTGCCAGCAGCCCCGGGGGTAGCGGGGTAAAAATGGAGACCCAGTACTTC. This codes for CASSPGGSGVKMETQYF. The variable domain in full, with the rest retrieved from reference TRBV7-9 and TRBJ2-5, is DTGVSQNPRHKITKRGQNVTFRCDPISEHNRLYWYRQTLGQGPEFLTYFQNEAQLEKSRLLSDRFSAERPKGSFSTLEIQRTEQGDSAMYLCASSPGGSGVKMETQYFGPGTRLLVL.

The chain uses TRBV6-1 and TRBJ1-2, with a tentative D call TRBD1 (6 bases). Per the germline V gene, CDR1 is MNHNS and CDR2 is SASEGT. CDR3 length: 16 amino acids. V was shortened by 4 bases and J by 5 bases, with 20 bases between the two germline ends. The CDR3 coding sequence is TGTGCCAGCAGTGGGACAGAGGAGGGAACACGGTATGGCTACACCTTC. It encodes CASSGTEEGTRYGYTF.

This chain joins TRBV5-1 and TRBJ1-5; D gene unclear. V lost 0 bases and J lost 0, with 13 bases in between. The CDR3 contains 17 residues. Germline-derived CDR1 and CDR2 are SGHRS and YFSETQ. CDR3 in DNA: TGCGCCAGCAGCTTGGCCGAGTCTCTATATAGCAATCAGCCCCAGCATTTT. Its protein is CASSLAESLYSNQPQHF.

The CDR3 DNA is TGTGCCAGCAGCCGTAGAATAGAGCAGTACTTC. This translates into CASSRRIEQYF. The chain links TRBV28 to TRBJ2-7; D remains ambiguous. Germline CDR1 and CDR2: MDHEN and SYDVKM. The length of the CDR3 is 11 residues. The V end was cut by 6 bases, the J end by 7 bases, with 10 bases between.

V usage is TRBV5-1 and J usage is TRBJ2-1, with TRBD2 matching over 7 bases. V dropped 0 bases and J dropped 9; count of bases not matched to a gene: 9. This CDR3 is 15 amino acids long. Germline V gene data show CDR1 as SGHRS and CDR2 as YFSETQ. Written as DNA, the CDR3 is TGCGCCAGCAGCTTGGCAGCTAGCGGTGTTGGTGAGCAGTTCTTC. This translates into CASSLAASGVGEQFF.

The chain carries TRBV5-6 and TRBJ1-3; D not certain. The CDR3 spans 14 residues. Germline V gene lookup returns CDR1 SGHDT and CDR2 YYEEEE. V was shortened by 2 bases and J by 0 bases, with 6 bases between the two germline ends. The CDR3 region is CASSLMYSGNTIYF. The CDR3 DNA sequence: TGTGCCAGCAGCTTAATGTACTCTGGAAACACCATATATTTT.